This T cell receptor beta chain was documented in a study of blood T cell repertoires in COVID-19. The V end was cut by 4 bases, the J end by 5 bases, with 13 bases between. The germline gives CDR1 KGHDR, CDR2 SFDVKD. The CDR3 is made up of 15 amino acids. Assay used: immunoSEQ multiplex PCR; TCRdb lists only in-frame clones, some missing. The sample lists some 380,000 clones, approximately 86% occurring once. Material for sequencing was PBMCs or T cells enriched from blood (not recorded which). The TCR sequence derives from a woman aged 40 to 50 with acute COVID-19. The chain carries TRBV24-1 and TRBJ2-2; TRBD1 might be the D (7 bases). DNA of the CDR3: TGTGCCACCAGTGAGCGGGACAGATGGACCGGGGAGCTGTTTTTT. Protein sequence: CATSERDRWTGELFF.